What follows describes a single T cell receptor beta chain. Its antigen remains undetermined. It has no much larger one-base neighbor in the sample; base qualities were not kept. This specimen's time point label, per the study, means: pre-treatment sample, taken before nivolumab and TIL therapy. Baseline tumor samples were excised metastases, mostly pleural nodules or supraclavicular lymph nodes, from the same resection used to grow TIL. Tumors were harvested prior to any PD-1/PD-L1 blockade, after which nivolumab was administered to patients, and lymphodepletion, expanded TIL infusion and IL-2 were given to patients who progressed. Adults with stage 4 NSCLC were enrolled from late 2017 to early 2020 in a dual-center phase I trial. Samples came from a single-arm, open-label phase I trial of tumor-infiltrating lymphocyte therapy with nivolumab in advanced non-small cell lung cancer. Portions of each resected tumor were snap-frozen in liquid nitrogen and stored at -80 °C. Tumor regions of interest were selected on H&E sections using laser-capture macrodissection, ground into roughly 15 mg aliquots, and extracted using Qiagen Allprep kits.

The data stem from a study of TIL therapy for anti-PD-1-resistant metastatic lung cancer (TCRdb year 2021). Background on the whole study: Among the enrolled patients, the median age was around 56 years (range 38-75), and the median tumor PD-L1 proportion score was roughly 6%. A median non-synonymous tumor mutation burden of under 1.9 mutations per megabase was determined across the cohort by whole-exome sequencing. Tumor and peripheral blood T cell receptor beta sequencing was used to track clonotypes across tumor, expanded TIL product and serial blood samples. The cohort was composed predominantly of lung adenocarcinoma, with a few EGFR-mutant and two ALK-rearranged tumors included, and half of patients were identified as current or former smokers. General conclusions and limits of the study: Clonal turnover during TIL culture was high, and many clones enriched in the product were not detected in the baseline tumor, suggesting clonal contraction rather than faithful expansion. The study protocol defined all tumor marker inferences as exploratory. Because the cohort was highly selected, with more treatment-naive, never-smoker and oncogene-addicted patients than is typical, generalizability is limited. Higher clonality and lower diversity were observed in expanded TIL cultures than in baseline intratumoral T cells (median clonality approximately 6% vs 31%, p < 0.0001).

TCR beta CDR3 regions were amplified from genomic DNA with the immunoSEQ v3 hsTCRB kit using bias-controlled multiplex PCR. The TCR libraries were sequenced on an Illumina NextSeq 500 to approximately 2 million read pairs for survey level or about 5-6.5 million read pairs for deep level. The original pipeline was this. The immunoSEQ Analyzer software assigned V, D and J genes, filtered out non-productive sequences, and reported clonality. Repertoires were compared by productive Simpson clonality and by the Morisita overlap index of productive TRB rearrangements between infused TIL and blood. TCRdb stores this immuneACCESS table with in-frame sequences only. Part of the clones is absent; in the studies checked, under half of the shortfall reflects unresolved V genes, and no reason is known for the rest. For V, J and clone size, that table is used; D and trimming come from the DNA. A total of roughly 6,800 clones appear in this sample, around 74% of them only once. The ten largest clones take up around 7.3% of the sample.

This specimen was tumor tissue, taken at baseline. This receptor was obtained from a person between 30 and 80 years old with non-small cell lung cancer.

The nucleotide sequence is TGTGCCAGTAGTATCCCCCCCGGGGGTACGCAGTATTTT. Translated, it reads CASSIPPGGTQYF. The sequence links TRBV19 to TRBJ2-3; matching of 6 bases hints at TRBD2 as the D gene. The germline ends are 12 bases apart after V is trimmed by 3 bases and J by 8 bases. The CDR3 spans 13 residues, from the cysteine through the phenylalanine. Kept here is only the CDR3 DNA, which spans 39 bases and is read in frame from base 1. According to the germline V gene (reference sequence), CDR1 reads LNHDA and CDR2 reads SQIVND.